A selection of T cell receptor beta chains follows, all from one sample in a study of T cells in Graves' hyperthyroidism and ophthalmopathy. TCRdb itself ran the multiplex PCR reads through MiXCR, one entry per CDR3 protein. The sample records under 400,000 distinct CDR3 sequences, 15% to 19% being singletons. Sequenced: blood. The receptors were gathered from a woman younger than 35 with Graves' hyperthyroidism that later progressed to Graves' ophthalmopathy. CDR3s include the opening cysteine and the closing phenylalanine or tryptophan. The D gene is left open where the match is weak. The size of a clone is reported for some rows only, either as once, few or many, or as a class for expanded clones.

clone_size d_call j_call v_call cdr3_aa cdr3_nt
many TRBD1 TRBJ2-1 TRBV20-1 CSVGRTGVFYNEQFF TGCAGTGTCGGCCGGACAGGGGTTTTTTACAATGAGCAGTTCTTC
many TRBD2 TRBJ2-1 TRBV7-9 CASSLRGTRVRDEQFF TGTGCCAGCAGCTTACGGGGGACTAGGGTGAGGGATGAGCAGTTCTTC
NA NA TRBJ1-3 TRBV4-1 CASSQDMGPGNTIYF TGCGCCAGCAGCCAAGATATGGGGCCTGGAAACACCATATATTTT
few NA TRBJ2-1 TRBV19 CASRGLSYNEQFF TGTGCCAGTAGGGGGCTCTCCTACAATGAGCAGTTCTTC
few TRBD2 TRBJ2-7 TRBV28 CASSRPAGGSYEQYF TGTGCCAGCAGTCGACCGGCGGGAGGATCCTACGAGCAGTACTTC
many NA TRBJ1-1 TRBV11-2 CASSLGGGYAEAFF TGTGCCAGCAGCTTAGGGGGGGGATATGCTGAAGCTTTCTTT
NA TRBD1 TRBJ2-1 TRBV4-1 CASSQEGQGVNEQFF TGCGCCAGCAGCCAAGAGGGACAGGGAGTCAATGAGCAGTTCTTC
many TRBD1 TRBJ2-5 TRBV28 CASSPGQGGETQYF TGTGCCAGCAGCCCTGGACAGGGTGGCGAGACCCAGTACTTC
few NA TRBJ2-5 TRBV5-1 CASSLGGPQETQYF TGCGCCAGCAGCTTGGGGGGGCCGCAAGAGACCCAGTACTTC
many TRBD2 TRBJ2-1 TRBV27 CASSARGLAGAGGEQFF TGTGCCAGCAGCGCCCGGGGACTAGCGGGAGCCGGGGGTGAGCAGTTCTTC
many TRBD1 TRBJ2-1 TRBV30 CAWSAEPDRSYNEQFF TGTGCCTGGAGTGCCGAACCGGACAGGTCCTACAATGAGCAGTTCTTC
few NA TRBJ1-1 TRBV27 CASSLYPELNTEAFF TGTGCCAGCAGTTTATATCCAGAGTTGAACACTGAAGCTTTCTTT
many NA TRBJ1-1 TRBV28 CASNLGWNTEAFF TGTGCCAGCAATCTAGGGTGGAACACTGAAGCTTTCTTT
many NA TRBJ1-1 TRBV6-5 CASSYGTPPAFF TGTGCCAGCAGTTACGGGACACCCCCAGCTTTCTTT
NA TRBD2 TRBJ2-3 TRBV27 CASSGTSGADTQYF TGTGCCAGCAGTGGGACTAGCGGGGCAGATACGCAGTATTTT
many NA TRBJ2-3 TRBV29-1 CSVEFDTDTQYF TGCAGCGTTGAGTTCGACACAGATACGCAGTATTTT
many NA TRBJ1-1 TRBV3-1 CASSQEGGGGTEAFF TGTGCCAGCAGCCAAGAAGGGGGAGGGGGCACTGAAGCTTTCTTT
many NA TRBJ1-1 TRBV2 CASSQLDRNTEAFF TGTGCCAGCAGCCAACTGGACAGGAACACTGAAGCTTTCTTT
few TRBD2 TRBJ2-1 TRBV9 CASSGASGDDNEQFF TGTGCCAGCAGCGGGGCTAGCGGGGATGACAATGAGCAGTTCTTC
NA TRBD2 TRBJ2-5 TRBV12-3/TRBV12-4 CASSLRGSQETQYF TGTGCCAGCAGCCTTCGCGGGAGCCAAGAGACCCAGTACTTC
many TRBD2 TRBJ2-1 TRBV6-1 CASSHLRLADINEQFF TGTGCCAGCAGTCACCTCCGACTAGCGGATATCAATGAGCAGTTCTTC
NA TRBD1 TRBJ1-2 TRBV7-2 CASSAPGQGFGGYTF TGTGCCAGCAGCGCACCGGGACAGGGGTTTGGTGGCTACACCTTC
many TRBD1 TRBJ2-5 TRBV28 CASSLSWSTGGGETQYF TGTGCCAGCAGTTTATCCTGGTCAACAGGGGGCGGGGAGACCCAGTACTTC
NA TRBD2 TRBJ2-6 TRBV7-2 CASSLASGNSGANVLTF TGTGCCAGCAGCTTAGCTAGCGGGAACTCTGGGGCCAACGTCCTGACTTTC
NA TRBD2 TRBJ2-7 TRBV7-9 CASSLLGTSGRAPEQYF TGTGCCAGCAGCCTATTGGGGACTAGCGGGAGGGCCCCCGAGCAGTACTTC
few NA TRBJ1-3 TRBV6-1 CASKAGGGSSGNTIYF TGTGCCAGCAAAGCGGGGGGGGGAAGCTCTGGAAACACCATATATTTT
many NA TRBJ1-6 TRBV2 CASHPSSYNSPLHF TGTGCCAGCCACCCGAGCTCCTATAATTCACCCCTCCACTTT
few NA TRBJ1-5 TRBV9 CASSIQGDGQPQHF TGTGCCAGCAGCATTCAGGGAGACGGTCAGCCCCAGCATTTT
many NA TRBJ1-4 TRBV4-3 CASSQGRGSKLFF TGCGCCAGCAGCCAAGGAAGGGGATCGAAACTGTTTTTT
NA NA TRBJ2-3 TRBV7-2 CASRDGSGTDTQYF TGTGCCAGCAGAGACGGGAGCGGTACAGATACGCAGTATTTT
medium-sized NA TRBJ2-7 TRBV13 CASSSPMTGDEQYF TGTGCCAGCAGCTCGCCTATGACAGGTGACGAGCAGTACTTC
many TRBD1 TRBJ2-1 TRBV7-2 CASSYAGGIDEQFF TGTGCCAGCAGCTATGCAGGGGGCATCGATGAGCAGTTCTTC
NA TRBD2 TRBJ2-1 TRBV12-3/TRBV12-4 CASRAGTSGSGEFF TGTGCCAGCAGAGCCGGGACTAGCGGGAGTGGGGAGTTCTTC
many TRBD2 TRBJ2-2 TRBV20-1 CSARPSGRSTGELFF TGCAGTGCTAGGCCTAGCGGCCGGTCCACCGGGGAGCTGTTTTTT
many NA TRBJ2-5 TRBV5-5 CASSNGPVAETQYF TGTGCCAGCAGCAACGGGCCGGTTGCAGAGACCCAGTACTTC
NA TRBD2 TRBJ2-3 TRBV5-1 CASSLTSGYTDTQYF TGCGCCAGCAGCTTGACTAGCGGATACACAGATACGCAGTATTTT
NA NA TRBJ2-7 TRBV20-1 CSLGGQGGYEQCF TGCAGCTTAGGCGGGCAGGGGGGCTACGAGCAGTGCTTC
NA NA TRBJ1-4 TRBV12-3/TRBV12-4 CASSLAGPINEKLFF TGTGCCAGCAGTTTAGCGGGACCGATTAATGAAAAACTGTTTTTT
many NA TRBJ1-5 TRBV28 CASSSTIHQPQHF TGTGCCAGCAGTTCCACAATTCATCAGCCCCAGCATTTT
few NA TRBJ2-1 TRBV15 CATSSPHNEQFF TGTGCCACCAGCAGTCCGCACAATGAGCAGTTCTTC
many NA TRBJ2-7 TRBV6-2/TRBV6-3 CASTTGTSSYEQYF TGTGCCAGCACCACCGGGACATCCTCCTACGAGCAGTACTTC
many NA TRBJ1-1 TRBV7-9 CASSFRSGDTEAFF TGTGCCAGCAGCTTCCGATCGGGGGACACTGAAGCTTTCTTT
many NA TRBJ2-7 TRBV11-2 CASSNTAGDGREPSYEQYF TGTGCCAGCAGTAACACGGCGGGCGACGGACGGGAACCCTCCTACGAGCAGTACTTC
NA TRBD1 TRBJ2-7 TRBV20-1 CSARTGTGASYEQYF TGCAGTGCCCGAACCGGGACAGGGGCTTCCTACGAGCAGTACTTC
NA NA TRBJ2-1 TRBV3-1 CASSHWLRHSYNEQFF TGTGCCAGCAGCCATTGGTTGCGGCACTCCTACAATGAGCAGTTCTTC
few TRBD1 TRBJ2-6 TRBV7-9 CASRIQGAGANVLTF TGTGCCAGCAGGATTCAGGGGGCTGGGGCCAACGTCCTGACTTTC
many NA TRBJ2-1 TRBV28 CASSLKRASYNEQFF TGTGCCAGCAGCTTAAAGCGGGCGTCCTACAATGAGCAGTTCTTC
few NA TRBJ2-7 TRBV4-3 CASSHHRGSLSEQYF TGCGCCAGCAGCCATCACCGGGGAAGTCTCTCGGAGCAGTACTTC
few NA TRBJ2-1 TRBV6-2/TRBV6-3 CASSYSRRRSSYNEQFF TGTGCCAGCAGTTACTCGAGGCGGAGGAGCTCCTACAATGAGCAGTTCTTC
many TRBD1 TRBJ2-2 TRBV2 CASGGTGLTGELFF TGTGCCAGCGGGGGGACAGGTCTCACCGGGGAGCTGTTTTTT
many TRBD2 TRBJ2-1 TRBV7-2 CASSLGLAGHNEQFF TGTGCCAGCAGCTTAGGACTAGCGGGGCACAATGAGCAGTTCTTC
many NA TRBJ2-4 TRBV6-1 CASSSRGLAKNIQYF TGTGCCAGCAGTTCCAGGGGTCTAGCCAAAAACATTCAGTACTTC
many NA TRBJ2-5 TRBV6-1 CASSYAGDPLLWTQYF TGTGCCAGCAGTTATGCCGGCGATCCCTTATTGTGGACCCAGTACTTC
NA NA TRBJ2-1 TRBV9 CASSVDGQGGSAYEQFF TGTGCCAGCAGCGTAGATGGGCAGGGGGGTAGTGCCTATGAGCAGTTCTTC
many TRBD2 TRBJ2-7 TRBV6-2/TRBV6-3 CASSYVASGTQRDEQYF TGTGCCAGCAGTTACGTTGCTAGCGGGACCCAACGGGACGAGCAGTACTTC